One sample yielded the 4 T cell receptor delta chains listed below, sequenced in a study of Vδ1+ human thymocytes. Study-level points and caveats: Highly polyclonal TRG and TRD repertoires with Gaussian CDR3 length distributions appeared in thymus.

Extracted RNA was reverse transcribed into cDNA. Pooled V-gene forward primers with one constant-region reverse primer generated the CDR3 amplicons by multiplex PCR. TCRdb repeated clone calling on the multiplex PCR reads with CATT. The sample lists tens of thousands of delta-chain clones, 29% occurring once. The antigens of these receptors remain unknown. The sample consisted of Vdelta1+ gamma-delta thymocytes from the thymus. Subset specified: FACS-sorted CD3+ TCRalphabeta- TCRVdelta1+ TCRVdelta2- thymocytes. The source of these receptors is a boy in the first two years of life who had congenital heart surgery.

In its sample, this clone is medium-sized. This chain uses TRDV1 with TRDJ1; no firm D call. The germline V gene has CDR1 TSWWSYY and CDR2 QGS. The CDR3 is made up of 19 amino acids. V was shortened by 5 bases and J by 0 bases, with 25 bases between the two germline ends. The CDR3 region has the DNA TGTGCTCTTGGGTTTTATTCGAAGACTCTACCGTCCTACACCGATAAACTCATCTTT. Amino acid sequence: CALGFYSKTLPSYTDKLIF.

Turning to this clone: A much larger clone sits a single nucleotide away, making a read error possible. V gene TRDV1 combines with J gene TRDJ1; TRDD3 agrees at 8 bases. This CDR3 is built from 18 residues. Germline V gene lookup returns CDR1 TSWWSYY and CDR2 QGS. The V and J ends lost 6 bases and 7 bases, in that order; junction bases with no gene match: 22. Here the CDR3 reads CALGSTSSLGDHRGKLIF. Written as DNA, the CDR3 is TGTGCTCTTGGTTCAACTTCCTCCCTGGGGGACCACAGGGGTAAACTCATCTTT.

By its share, this clone is medium-sized. The chain is built from TRDV1 and TRDJ1, with D possibly matching TRDD3 (5 bases). The germline V gene encodes CDR1 TSWWSYY and CDR2 QGS. This CDR3 is 22 amino acids long. Deletions cut 0 bases from V and 7 bases from J, with 36 bases between. For the CDR3, the DNA is TGTGCTCTTGGGGAACTTTGGTCCTCTACGCCATTTGTTGGGGAGGCTACCTCTAAACTCATCTTT. Residues: CALGELWSSTPFVGEATSKLIF.

This clone is classed as medium-sized. This chain joins TRDV1 and TRDJ1; 8 bases match TRDD3. The CDR3 length is 19 residues. The V gene end was trimmed by 0 bases and the J gene end by 0 bases; junction bases not matched to a gene: 12. Germline V gene data show CDR1 as TSWWSYY and CDR2 as QGS. The CDR3 nucleotides are TGTGCTCTTGGGGAACTAGGAACTGGGGATACAGTGTACACCGATAAACTCATCTTT. This translates into CALGELGTGDTVYTDKLIF.